This entry is about one T cell receptor (beta chain). The data were obtained in a study of cytomegalovirus exposure and HLA in healthy donors. Study background: Genotyping of under 500 donors showed that over 80% belonged to the Caucasian-associated ancestry cluster.

CDR1 and CDR2 (germline): MNHNS, SASEGT. The ends were cut back, 6 bases at V and 0 bases at J, with 15 bases in the middle. This CDR3 is 15 amino acids long. The PCR contained 60 Vbeta and 13 Jbeta primers. The assay was immunoSEQ multiplex PCR, and TCRdb's table has in-frame clones only and misses some. Altogether around 190,000 clones are present, approximately 80% being singletons, with the ten largest covering 2.5% to 3.5%. The chain employs TRBV6-1 and TRBJ2-7; D possibly corresponds to TRBD1 (6 bases). This TCR was sampled from a woman in her 30s in good health and CMV-seronegative. Sequencing was performed on PBMCs. DNA for the CDR3: TGTGCCAGCAGCCGAGACAGGATGAGCTCCTACGAGCAGTACTTC. This translates into CASSRDRMSSYEQYF.